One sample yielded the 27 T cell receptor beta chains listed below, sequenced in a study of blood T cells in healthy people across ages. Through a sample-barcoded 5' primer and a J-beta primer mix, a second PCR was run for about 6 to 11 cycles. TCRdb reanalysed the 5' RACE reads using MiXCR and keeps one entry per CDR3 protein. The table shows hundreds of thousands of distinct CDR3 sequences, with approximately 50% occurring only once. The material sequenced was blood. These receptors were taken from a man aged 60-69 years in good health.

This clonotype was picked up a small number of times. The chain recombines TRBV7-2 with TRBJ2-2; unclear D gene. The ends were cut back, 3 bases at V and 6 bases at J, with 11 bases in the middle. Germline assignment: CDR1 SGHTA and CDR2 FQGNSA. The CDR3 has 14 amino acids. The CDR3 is CASSLGLIPGELFF. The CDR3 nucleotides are TGTGCCAGCAGCTTGGGGTTGATCCCCGGGGAGCTGTTTTTT.

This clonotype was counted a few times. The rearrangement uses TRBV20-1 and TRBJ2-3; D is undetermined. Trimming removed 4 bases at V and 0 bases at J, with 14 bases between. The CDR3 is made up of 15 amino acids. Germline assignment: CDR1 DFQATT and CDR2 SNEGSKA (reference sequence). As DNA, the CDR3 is TGCAGTGCTATCGGCCCCGGGTTCAGCACAGATACGCAGTATTTT. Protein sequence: CSAIGPGFSTDTQYF.

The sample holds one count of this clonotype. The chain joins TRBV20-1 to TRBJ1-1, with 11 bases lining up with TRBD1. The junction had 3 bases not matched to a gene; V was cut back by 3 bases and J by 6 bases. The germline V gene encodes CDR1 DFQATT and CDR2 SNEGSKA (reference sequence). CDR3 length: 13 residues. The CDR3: CSARRDRGAEAFF. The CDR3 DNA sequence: TGCAGTGCTAGGCGGGACAGGGGGGCTGAAGCTTTCTTT.

CDR3: CASSPAYSSYEQYF. The CDR3 DNA is TGTGCCAGCAGCCCAGCCTACTCCTCATACGAGCAGTACTTC. The rearrangement links TRBV27 to TRBJ2-7, with D hard to call. From germline, CDR1 is MNHEY and CDR2 SMNVEV (reference sequence). There are 14 residues in the CDR3. The V and J ends lost 6 bases and 4 bases respectively, with 16 bases between them.

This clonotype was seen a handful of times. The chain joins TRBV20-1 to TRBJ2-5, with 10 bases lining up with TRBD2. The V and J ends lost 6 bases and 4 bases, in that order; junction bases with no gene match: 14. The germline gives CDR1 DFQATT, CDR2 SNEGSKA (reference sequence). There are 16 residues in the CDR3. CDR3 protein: CSAPRRSGGASETQYF. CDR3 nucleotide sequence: TGCAGTGCCCCCCGAAGAAGCGGGGGGGCCTCAGAGACCCAGTACTTC.

The CDR3 sequence is CASTNPGQVPYEQYF. Written as DNA, the CDR3 is TGTGCCAGCACCAATCCGGGACAGGTTCCCTACGAGCAGTACTTC. This chain joins TRBV6-4 and TRBJ2-4; 8 positions match TRBD1. The DNA end is a closer match to TRBJ2-7, so the J assignment may be wrong. This CDR3 is 15 amino acids long. Germline V gene sequence: CDR1 MRHNA, CDR2 SNTAGT.

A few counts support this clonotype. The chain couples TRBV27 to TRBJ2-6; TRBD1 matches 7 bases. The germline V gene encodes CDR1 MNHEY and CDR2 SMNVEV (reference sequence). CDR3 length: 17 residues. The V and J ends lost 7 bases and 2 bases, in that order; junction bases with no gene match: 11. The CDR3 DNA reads TGTGCCAGCACCAAGGACAGGAATCCCCCTGGGGCCAACGTCCTGACTTTC. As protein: CASTKDRNPPGANVLTF.

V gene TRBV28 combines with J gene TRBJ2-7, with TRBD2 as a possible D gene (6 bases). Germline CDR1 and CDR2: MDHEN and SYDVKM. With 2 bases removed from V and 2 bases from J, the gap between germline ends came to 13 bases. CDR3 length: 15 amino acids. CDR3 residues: CASSLGGFLAYEQYF. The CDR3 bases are TGTGCCAGCAGTTTAGGGGGGTTCCTAGCCTACGAGCAGTACTTC.

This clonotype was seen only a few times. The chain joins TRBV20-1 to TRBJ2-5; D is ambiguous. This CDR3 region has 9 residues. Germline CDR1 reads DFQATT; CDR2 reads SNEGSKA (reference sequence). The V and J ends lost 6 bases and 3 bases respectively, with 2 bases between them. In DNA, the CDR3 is TGCAGTGCAAAAGAGACCCAGTACTTC. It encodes CSAKETQYF.

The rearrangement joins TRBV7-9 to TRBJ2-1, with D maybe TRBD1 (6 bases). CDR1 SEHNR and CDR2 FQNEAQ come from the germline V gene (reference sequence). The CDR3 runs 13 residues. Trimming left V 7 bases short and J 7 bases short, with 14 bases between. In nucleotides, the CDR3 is TGTGCCAGCACCGTACAGGGATCGAATGAGCAGTTCTTC. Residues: CASTVQGSNEQFF.

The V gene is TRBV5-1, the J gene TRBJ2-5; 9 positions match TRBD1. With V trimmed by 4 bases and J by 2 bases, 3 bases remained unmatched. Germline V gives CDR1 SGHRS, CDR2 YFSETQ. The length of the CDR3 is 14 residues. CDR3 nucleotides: TGCGCCAGCAGCAAGACAGGGGGTCAAGAGACCCAGTACTTC. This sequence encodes CASSKTGGQETQYF.

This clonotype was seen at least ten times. The chain's CDR3 is CASSTSGGGQETQYF. The CDR3 nucleotides are TGTGCCAGCAGCACTAGCGGGGGGGGACAAGAGACCCAGTACTTC. V and J are TRBV4-2 and TRBJ2-5; 13 bases map to TRBD2. This CDR3 region has 15 residues. CDR1 is LGHNA and CDR2 is YNFKEQ in the germline V gene. Trimming at V came to 5 bases and at J to 2 bases, leaving 2 bases not matched to a gene.

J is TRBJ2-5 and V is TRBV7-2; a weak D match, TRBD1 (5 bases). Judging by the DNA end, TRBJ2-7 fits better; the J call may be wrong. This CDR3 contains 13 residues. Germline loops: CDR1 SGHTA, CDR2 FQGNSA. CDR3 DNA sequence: TGTGCCAGCAGCCCAGGGTCCGGATACGAGCAGTACTTC. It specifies CASSPGSGYEQYF.

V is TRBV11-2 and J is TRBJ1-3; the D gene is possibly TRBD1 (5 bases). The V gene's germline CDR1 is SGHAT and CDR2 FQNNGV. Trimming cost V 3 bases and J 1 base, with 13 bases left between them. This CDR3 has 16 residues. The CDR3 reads CASSFWGEGSGNTIYF. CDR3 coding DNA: TGTGCCAGCAGCTTCTGGGGAGAGGGGTCTGGAAACACCATATATTTT.

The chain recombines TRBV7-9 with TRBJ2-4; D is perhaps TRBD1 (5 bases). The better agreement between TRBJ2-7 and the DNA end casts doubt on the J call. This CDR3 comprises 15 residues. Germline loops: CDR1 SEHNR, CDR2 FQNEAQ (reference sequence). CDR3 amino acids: CASSRRAAGNYEQYF. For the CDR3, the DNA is TGTGCCAGCAGCAGACGCGCGGCAGGGAACTACGAGCAGTACTTC.

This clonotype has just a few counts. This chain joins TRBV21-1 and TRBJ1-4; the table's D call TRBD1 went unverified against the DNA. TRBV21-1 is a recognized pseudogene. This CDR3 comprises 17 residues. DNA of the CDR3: TGTGCCAGCAGCAAATCGGGGACACATGCAACTAATGAAAAACTGTTTTTT. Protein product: CASSKSGTHATNEKLFF.

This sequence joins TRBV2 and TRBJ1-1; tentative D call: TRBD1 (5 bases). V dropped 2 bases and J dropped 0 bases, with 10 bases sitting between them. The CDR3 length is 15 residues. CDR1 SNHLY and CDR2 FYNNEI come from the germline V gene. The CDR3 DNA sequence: TGTGCCAGCAGTGAAAGGCAGGGAATGAACACTGAAGCTTTCTTT. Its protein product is CASSERQGMNTEAFF.

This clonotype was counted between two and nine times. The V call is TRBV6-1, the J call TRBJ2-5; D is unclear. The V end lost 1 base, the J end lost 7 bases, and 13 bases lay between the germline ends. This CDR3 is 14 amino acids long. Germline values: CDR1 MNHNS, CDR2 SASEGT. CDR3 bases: TGTGCCAGCAGTGAAGTCCGGGTACCGGGGACCCAGTACTTC. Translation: CASSEVRVPGTQYF.

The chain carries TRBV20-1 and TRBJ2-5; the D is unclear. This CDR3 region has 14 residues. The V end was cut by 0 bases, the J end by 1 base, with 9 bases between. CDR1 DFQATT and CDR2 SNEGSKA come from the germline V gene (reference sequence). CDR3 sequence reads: CSARDSVPQETQYF. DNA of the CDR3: TGCAGTGCTAGAGATTCGGTACCCCAAGAGACCCAGTACTTC.

The CDR3 sequence: CASSLANQNLRGEAFF. The DNA for the CDR3 is TGTGCCAGCAGCTTAGCTAACCAGAACCTCCGGGGTGAAGCTTTCTTT. The rearrangement joins TRBV7-2 to TRBJ1-1; no firm D call. Trimming pared 0 bases from V and 7 bases from J, leaving 18 bases between. Germline V gives CDR1 SGHTA, CDR2 FQGNSA. This CDR3 has 16 residues.

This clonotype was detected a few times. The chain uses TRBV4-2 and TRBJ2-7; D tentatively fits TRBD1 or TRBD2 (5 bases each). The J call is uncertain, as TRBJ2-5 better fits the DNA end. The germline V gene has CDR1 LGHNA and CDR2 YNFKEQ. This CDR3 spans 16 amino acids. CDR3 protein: CASSQIRDPERETQYF. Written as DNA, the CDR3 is TGTGCCAGCAGCCAGATCCGGGACCCCGAGCGGGAGACCCAGTACTTC.

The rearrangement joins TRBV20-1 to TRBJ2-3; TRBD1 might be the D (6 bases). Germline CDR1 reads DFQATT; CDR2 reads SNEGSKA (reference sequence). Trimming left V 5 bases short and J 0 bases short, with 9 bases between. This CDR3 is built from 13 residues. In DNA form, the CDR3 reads TGCAGTGCTCAACAGGGTAGCACAGATACGCAGTATTTT. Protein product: CSAQQGSTDTQYF.

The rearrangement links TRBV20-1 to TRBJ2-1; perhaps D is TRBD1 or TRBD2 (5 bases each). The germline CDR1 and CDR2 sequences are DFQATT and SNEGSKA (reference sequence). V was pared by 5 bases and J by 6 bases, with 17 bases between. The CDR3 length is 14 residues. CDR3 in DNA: TGCAGTGCTCACCGGGACCAATTGGTCAATGAGCAGTTCTTC. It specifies CSAHRDQLVNEQFF.

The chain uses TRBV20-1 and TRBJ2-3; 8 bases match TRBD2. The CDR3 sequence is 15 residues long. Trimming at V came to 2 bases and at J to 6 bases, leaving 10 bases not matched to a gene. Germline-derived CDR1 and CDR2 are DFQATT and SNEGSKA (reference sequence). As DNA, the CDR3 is TGCAGTGCTAGAATTGGAGGGACTAGAAAGGATACGCAGTATTTT. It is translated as CSARIGGTRKDTQYF.

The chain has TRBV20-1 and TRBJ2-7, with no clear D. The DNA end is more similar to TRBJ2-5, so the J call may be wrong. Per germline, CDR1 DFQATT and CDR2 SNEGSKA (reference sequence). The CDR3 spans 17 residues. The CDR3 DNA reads TGCAGTGCTAGCTTTCCCGGCGGCAGGTTGGTTGGAGAGACCCAGTACTTC. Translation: CSASFPGGRLVGETQYF.

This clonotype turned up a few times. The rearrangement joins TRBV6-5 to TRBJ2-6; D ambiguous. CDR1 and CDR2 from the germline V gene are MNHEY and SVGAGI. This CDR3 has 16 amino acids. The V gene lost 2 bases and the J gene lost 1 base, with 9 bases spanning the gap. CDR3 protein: CASSYEMGSGANVLTF. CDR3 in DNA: TGTGCCAGCAGTTACGAGATGGGGTCTGGGGCCAACGTCCTGACTTTC.

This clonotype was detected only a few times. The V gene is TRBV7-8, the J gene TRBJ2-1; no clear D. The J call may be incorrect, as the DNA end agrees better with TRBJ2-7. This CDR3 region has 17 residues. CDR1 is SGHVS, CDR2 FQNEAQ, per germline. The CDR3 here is CASSLSLVMGSYNEQYF. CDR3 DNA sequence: TGTGCCAGCAGCTTAAGTCTGGTGATGGGCTCCTACAATGAGCAGTACTTC.